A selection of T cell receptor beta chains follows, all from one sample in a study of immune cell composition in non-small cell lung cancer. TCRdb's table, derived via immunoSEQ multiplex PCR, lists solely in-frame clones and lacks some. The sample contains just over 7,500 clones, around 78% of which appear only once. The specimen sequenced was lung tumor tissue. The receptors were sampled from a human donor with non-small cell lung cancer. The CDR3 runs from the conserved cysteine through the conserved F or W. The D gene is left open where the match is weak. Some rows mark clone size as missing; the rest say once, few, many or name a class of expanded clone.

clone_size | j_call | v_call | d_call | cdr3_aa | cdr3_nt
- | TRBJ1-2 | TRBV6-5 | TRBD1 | CASTGTEGIGGYTF | TGTGCCAGCACAGGGACAGAGGGTATCGGGGGCTACACCTTC
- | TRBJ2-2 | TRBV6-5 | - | CASSYFSGELFF | TGTGCCAGCAGTTACTTCTCCGGGGAGCTGTTTTTT
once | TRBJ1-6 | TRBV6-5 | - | CASSYAVPLNSPLHF | TGTGCCAGCAGTTACGCAGTTCCACTCAATTCACCCCTCCACTTT
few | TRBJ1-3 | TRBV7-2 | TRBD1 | CASSFDRARTGNTIYF | TGTGCCAGCAGTTTTGACAGGGCTAGAACTGGAAACACCATATATTTT
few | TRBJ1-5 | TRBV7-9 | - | CASSYENQPQHF | TGTGCCAGCAGCTATGAGAATCAGCCCCAGCATTTT
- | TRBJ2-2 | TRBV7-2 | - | CASSLNQVGNTGELFF | TGTGCCAGCAGTTTGAATCAGGTTGGAAACACCGGGGAGCTGTTTTTT
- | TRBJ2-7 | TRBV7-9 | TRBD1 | CASSFTGGGYEQYF | TGTGCCAGCAGCTTCACAGGGGGAGGCTACGAGCAGTACTTC
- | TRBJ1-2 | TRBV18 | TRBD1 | CASSPSMTGGETPYGYTF | TGTGCCAGCTCGCCTAGTATGACAGGGGGCGAAACCCCCTATGGCTACACCTTC
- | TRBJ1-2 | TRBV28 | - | CASRTLTGGLQRGYTF | TGTGCCAGCAGGACCCTGACAGGCGGGCTTCAGAGAGGCTACACCTTC
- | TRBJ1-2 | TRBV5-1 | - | CASSFGGAYGYTF | TGCGCCAGCAGCTTTGGGGGCGCCTATGGCTACACCTTC
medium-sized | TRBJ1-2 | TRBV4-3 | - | CASSQEAVGKLYGYTF | TGCGCCAGCAGCCAAGAGGCGGTAGGGAAACTCTATGGCTACACCTTC
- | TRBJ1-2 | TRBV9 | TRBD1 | CASSVGQGNYGYTF | TGTGCCAGCAGCGTCGGACAGGGGAACTATGGCTACACCTTC
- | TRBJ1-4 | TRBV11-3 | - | CASSFRVSVATNEKLFF | TGTGCCAGCAGCTTCAGGGTCTCTGTTGCAACTAATGAAAAACTGTTTTTT
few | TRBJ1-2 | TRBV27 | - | CASRQGTNYGYTF | TGTGCCAGCAGACAGGGTACCAACTATGGCTACACCTTC
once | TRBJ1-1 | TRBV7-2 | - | CASSYTVNANTEAFF | TGTGCCAGCAGCTATACTGTTAATGCGAACACTGAAGCTTTCTTT
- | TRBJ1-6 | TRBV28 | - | CASSFPNSPLHF | TGTGCCAGCAGTTTCCCTAATTCACCCCTCCACTTT
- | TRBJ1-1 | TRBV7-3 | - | CASSSTGRATEAFF | TGTGCCAGCAGCTCAACCGGGCGGGCGACTGAAGCTTTCTTT
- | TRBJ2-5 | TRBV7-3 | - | CASSPGPQETQYF | TGTGCCAGCAGCCCTGGTCCTCAAGAGACCCAGTACTTC
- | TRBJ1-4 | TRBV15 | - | CATSRDKREKLFF | TGTGCCACCAGCAGAGATAAGAGGGAAAAACTGTTTTTT
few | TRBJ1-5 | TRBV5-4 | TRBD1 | CASSRQGNNQPQHF | TGTGCCAGCAGCCGACAGGGGAACAATCAGCCCCAGCATTTT
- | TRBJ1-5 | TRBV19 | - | CASSFSGGYSNQPQHF | TGTGCCAGTAGCTTCTCGGGTGGCTATAGCAATCAGCCCCAGCATTTT
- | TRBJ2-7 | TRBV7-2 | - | CASSLYSAPYEQYF | TGTGCCAGCAGCCTGTATAGCGCCCCCTACGAGCAGTACTTC
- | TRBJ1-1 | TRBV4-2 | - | CASSQGGGNTEAFF | TGTGCCAGCAGCCAAGGGGGTGGGAACACTGAAGCTTTCTTT
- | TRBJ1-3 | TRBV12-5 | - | CASGFRGLSGNTIYF | TGTGCTAGTGGTTTTCGGGGGCTCTCTGGAAACACCATATATTTT
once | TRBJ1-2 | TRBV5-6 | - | CASSFVLWGGVGYTF | TGTGCCAGCAGCTTCGTTTTATGGGGGGGAGTCGGCTACACCTTC
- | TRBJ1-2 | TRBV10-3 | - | CAISGEGHGYTF | TGTGCCATCAGTGGTGAAGGGCACGGCTACACCTTC
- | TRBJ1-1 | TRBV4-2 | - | CASSQVGSRGYTEAFF | TGTGCCAGCAGCCAAGTTGGTTCTCGAGGGTACACTGAAGCTTTCTTT
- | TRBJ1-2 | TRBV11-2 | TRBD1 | CASSLEGQGNGYTF | TGTGCCAGCAGCTTAGAGGGACAGGGAAATGGCTACACCTTC
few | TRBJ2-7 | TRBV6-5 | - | CASSQTRYEQYF | TGTGCCAGCAGCCAGACCCGTTACGAGCAGTACTTC
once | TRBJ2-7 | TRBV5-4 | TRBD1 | CASSRDREGEQYF | TGTGCCAGCAGCCGGGACAGGGAGGGGGAGCAGTACTTC
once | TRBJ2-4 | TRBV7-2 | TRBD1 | CASSLDRVGAKNIQYF | TGTGCCAGCAGCCTTGACAGGGTAGGAGCCAAAAACATTCAGTACTTC
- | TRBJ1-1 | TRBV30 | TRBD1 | CAWDEGAGYTEAFF | TGTGCCTGGGATGAGGGGGCTGGGTACACTGAAGCTTTCTTT
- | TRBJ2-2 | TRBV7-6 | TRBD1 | CASSLIGGQGANTGELFF | TGTGCCAGCAGCTTAATTGGTGGGCAGGGGGCGAACACCGGGGAGCTGTTTTTT
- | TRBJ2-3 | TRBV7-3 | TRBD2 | CASSRQFGRGGGDTQYF | TGTGCCAGCAGCCGTCAGTTCGGGCGCGGGGGAGGTGATACGCAGTATTTT
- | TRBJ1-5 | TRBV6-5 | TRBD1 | CASSYSKGANNQPQHF | TGTGCCAGCAGTTACAGCAAGGGGGCCAACAATCAGCCCCAGCATTTT
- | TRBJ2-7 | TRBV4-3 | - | CASSQDRRDIYEQYF | TGCGCCAGCAGCCAAGACCGAAGGGATATCTACGAGCAGTACTTC
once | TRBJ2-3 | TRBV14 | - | CASSQGGGGHRQYF | TGTGCCAGCAGCCAAGGCGGCGGGGGCCACCGGCAGTATTTT
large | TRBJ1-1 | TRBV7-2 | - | CASSTLGGDTEAFF | TGTGCCAGCAGCACCTTGGGGGGTGACACTGAAGCTTTCTTT
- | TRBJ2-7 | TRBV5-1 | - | CASSLVRTSYEQYF | TGCGCCAGCAGCTTGGTTCGGACATCCTACGAGCAGTACTTC
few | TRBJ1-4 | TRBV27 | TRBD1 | CASSDRGQGNEKLFF | TGTGCCAGCAGTGACAGGGGGCAGGGTAATGAAAAACTGTTTTTT
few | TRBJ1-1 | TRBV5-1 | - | CASSTGTDEAFF | TGCGCCAGCAGCACTGGGACGGATGAAGCTTTCTTT
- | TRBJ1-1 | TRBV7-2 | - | CASSRAGESEAFF | TGTGCCAGCAGCCGAGCAGGGGAGTCTGAAGCTTTCTTT
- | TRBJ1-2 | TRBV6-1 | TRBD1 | CASTQTGVRRDGYTF | TGTGCCAGCACACAGACAGGGGTTCGGAGAGATGGCTACACCTTC
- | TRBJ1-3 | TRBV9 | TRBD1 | CASSAGQGYSGNTIYF | TGTGCCAGCAGCGCGGGACAGGGGTACTCTGGAAACACCATATATTTT
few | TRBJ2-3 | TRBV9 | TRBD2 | CASSSGGGPGTDTQYF | TGTGCCAGCAGCTCGGGGGGGGGACCAGGCACAGATACGCAGTATTTT